This T cell receptor (beta chain) derives from a study of T cells after yellow fever vaccination. Overall study findings and caveats: Among primary-vaccination clones, most reappeared after the booster, at 95% to 96% for CD4 and around 91% for CD8.

Ten or more counts support this clonotype. No antigen is known for it. The authors made TCR cDNA by 5'RACE template switching, adding a universal primer site and UMIs. Each CDR3 protein is one row after TCRdb ran MiXCR on the 5' RACE reads. The repertoire holds around 350,000 distinct CDR3 sequences, with around 6.5% as singletons. The sample was PBMCs, taken 5 days after the yellow fever booster vaccination. The sequence came from a man between 25 and 39 years old who received the YFV17D yellow fever vaccine.

As DNA, the CDR3 is TGTGCCAGCAGCCAAGGTATCTCCTACGAGCAGTACTTC. Protein sequence: CASSQGISYEQYF. The rearrangement uses TRBV3-1 and TRBJ2-7; D remains unclear. The CDR3 extends over 13 amino acids. Looked up from germline, CDR1 is LGHDT and CDR2 is YNNKEL (reference sequence). Trimming removed 1 base from V and 0 bases from J, with 4 bases in between.